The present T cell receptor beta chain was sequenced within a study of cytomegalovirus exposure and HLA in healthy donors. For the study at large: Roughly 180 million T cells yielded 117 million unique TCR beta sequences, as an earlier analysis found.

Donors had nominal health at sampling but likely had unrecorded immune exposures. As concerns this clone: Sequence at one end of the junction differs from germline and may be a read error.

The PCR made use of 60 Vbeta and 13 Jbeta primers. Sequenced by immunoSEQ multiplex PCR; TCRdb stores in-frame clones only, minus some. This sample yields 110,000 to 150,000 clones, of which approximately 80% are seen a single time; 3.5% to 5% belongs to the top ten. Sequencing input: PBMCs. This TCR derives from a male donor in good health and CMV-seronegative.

CDR3 in amino acids: CAGSEERFSNQPQHF. The CDR3 region has the DNA TGTGCCGGCAGTGAAGAGCGCTTTAGCAATCAGCCCCAGCATTTT. The chain joins TRBV6-1 to TRBJ1-5; D is unresolved. CDR1 is MNHNS and CDR2 is SASEGT in the germline V gene. The CDR3 spans 15 residues.